These 22 T cell receptor beta chains came from one sample sequenced in a study of T cells in Graves' hyperthyroidism and ophthalmopathy. Amplification yielded TCR beta CDR3 regions, with RNA transcripts as the source. A first-round RT-PCR of the TCR CDR3 used the HTBI primer set. TCRdb reprocessed the multiplex PCR reads with MiXCR, giving one entry per CDR3 protein. Of 450,000 to 650,000 distinct CDR3 sequences in the sample, 13% to 15% were seen once. Sequenced input: blood. The receptors originated from a young woman with Graves' ophthalmopathy.

This clonotype was picked up a small number of times. In DNA, the CDR3 is TGTGCCAGCACCAGGGAGAGGGATCAGCCCCAGCATTTT. Translated: CASTRERDQPQHF. The chain is built from TRBV6-1 and TRBJ1-5; tentative D call: TRBD1 (5 bases). This CDR3 has 13 amino acids. Germline V gives CDR1 MNHNS, CDR2 SASEGT. Trimming pared 7 bases from V and 5 bases from J, leaving 12 bases between.

The chain is built from TRBV4-2 and TRBJ2-3; 7 bases are a match to TRBD1. The V gene end was trimmed by 0 bases and the J gene end by 8 bases; junction bases not matched to a gene: 11. The germline V gene has CDR1 LGHNA and CDR2 YNFKEQ. The CDR3 contains 16 residues. The CDR3: CASSQEGTQGTGTQYF. The CDR3 nucleotides are TGTGCCAGCAGCCAAGAGGGAACACAGGGGACCGGTACGCAGTATTTT.

This clonotype was seen a handful of times. Here the CDR3 reads CASSPLGGGALYNEQFF. In nucleotides, the CDR3 is TGTGCCAGCAGCCCACTGGGGGGAGGGGCGCTCTACAATGAGCAGTTCTTC. The chain couples TRBV5-8 to TRBJ2-1, with 7 bases matching TRBD2. Unmatched junction bases numbered 13, after V lost 4 bases and J lost 3 bases. The V gene's germline CDR1 is SGHTS and CDR2 YDEGEE. CDR3 length: 17 amino acids.

A few counts support this clonotype. The CDR3 reads CASSVAASLGQGLGGYTF. As DNA, the CDR3 is TGTGCCAGCAGCGTAGCGGCCAGCCTGGGACAGGGCTTGGGCGGCTACACCTTC. The chain is built from TRBV9 and TRBJ1-2; 9 bases are a match to TRBD1. After removal of 0 bases from V and 8 bases from J, the junction contained 17 bases not matched to a gene. Germline-derived CDR1 and CDR2 are SGDLS and YYNGEE. The length of the CDR3 is 18 residues.

This clonotype was counted ten times or more. This chain connects TRBV19 to TRBJ1-1, with a tentative D call TRBD1 (5 bases). CDR3 length: 15 amino acids. V lost 0 bases and J lost 5, with 13 bases in between. Per the germline V gene, CDR1 is LNHDA and CDR2 is SQIVND (reference sequence). CDR3 sequence (DNA): TGTGCCAGTAGTATAGACCCCGGGGCGAGGACTGAAGCTTTCTTT. It is translated as CASSIDPGARTEAFF.

The sample holds one count of this clonotype. This chain links TRBV9 with TRBJ2-7, with D possibly TRBD1 on 6 matching bases. Germline V lookup: CDR1 SGDLS, CDR2 YYNGEE. Deletions cut 5 bases from V and 4 bases from J, with 13 bases between. The CDR3 spans 13 residues. The DNA of the CDR3 is TGTGCCAGCAGTACAGGGTGGGAGTACGAGCAGTACTTC. As protein: CASSTGWEYEQYF.

At least ten counts were recorded for this clonotype. J is TRBJ2-5 and V is TRBV6-1, with D perhaps assigned TRBD1 or TRBD2 (5 bases each). This CDR3 is 16 amino acids long. V lost 7 bases and J lost 0, with 18 bases in between. CDR1 and CDR2 (germline): MNHNS, SASEGT. CDR3: CASTDGDRRYQETQYF. Here the CDR3 DNA reads TGTGCCAGCACCGACGGGGACCGCCGCTACCAAGAGACCCAGTACTTC.

This clonotype turned up a few times. The chain uses TRBV7-9 and TRBJ2-4; maybe TRBD1 (6 bases). The V gene's germline CDR1 is SEHNR and CDR2 FQNEAQ (reference sequence). Trimming removed 3 bases at V and 3 bases at J, with 12 bases between. This CDR3 has 15 amino acids. The CDR3, as DNA: TGTGCCAGCAGCTTTATACAGGGCGACAAAAACATTCAGTACTTC. Amino acids: CASSFIQGDKNIQYF.

The chain carries TRBV13 and TRBJ1-1, with 9 bases fitting TRBD1. CDR3 length equals 13 residues. V dropped 5 bases and J dropped 8; count of bases not matched to a gene: 6. The V gene's germline CDR1 is PRHDT and CDR2 FYEKMQ (reference sequence). CDR3 coding DNA: TGTGCCAGCAGCCACGGACAGGGGCGAGAAGCTTTCTTT. As protein: CASSHGQGREAFF.

This clonotype was counted at least ten times. This chain uses TRBV15 with TRBJ1-1, with D perhaps TRBD1 (5 bases). The V end was cut by 0 bases, the J end by 0 bases, with 5 bases between. Germline CDR1 reads LNHNV; CDR2 reads YYDKDF (reference sequence). This CDR3 is 14 amino acids long. The CDR3 bases are TGTGCCACCAGCAGAGAGGGGGTGAACACTGAAGCTTTCTTT. Residues: CATSREGVNTEAFF.

This clonotype was counted many times. The chain couples TRBV3-1 to TRBJ1-1; TRBD1 might be the D (5 bases). Germline V CDR1 and CDR2: LGHDT, YNNKEL (reference sequence). Trimming removed 0 bases at V and 2 bases at J, with 7 bases between. CDR3 length equals 14 residues. The CDR3 protein is CASSQDRANTEAFF. CDR3 sequence (DNA): TGTGCCAGCAGCCAAGACAGGGCTAACACTGAAGCTTTCTTT.

This clonotype was detected ten times or more. V gene TRBV6-1 combines with J gene TRBJ2-3; D is possibly TRBD2 (6 bases). V was trimmed by 7 bases and J by 9 bases, leaving 20 bases between them. CDR1 is MNHNS, CDR2 SASEGT, per germline. The CDR3 totals 14 residues. CDR3 protein: CASTPFSQEGTQYF. CDR3 nucleotide sequence: TGTGCCAGCACCCCCTTCAGTCAGGAGGGAACGCAGTATTTT.

This clonotype was detected ten times or more. The V and J genes are TRBV10-3 and TRBJ2-7, with 11 bases that match TRBD2. This CDR3 is built from 16 residues. V was pared by 5 bases and J by 2 bases, with 8 bases of the junction left unmatched. Looked up from germline, CDR1 is ENHRY and CDR2 is SYGVKD. The DNA of the CDR3 is TGTGCCATCAGTTTCCCGACTAGCGGGGAAACCTACGAGCAGTACTTC. Amino acid sequence: CAISFPTSGETYEQYF.

The sample holds a few counts of this clonotype. This rearrangement joins TRBV7-9 to TRBJ2-7, with 11 bases matching TRBD1. CDR1 SEHNR and CDR2 FQNEAQ come from the germline V gene (reference sequence). This CDR3 is built from 14 residues. With 5 bases clipped from V and 6 bases from J, the junction kept 6 bases outside the gene matches. DNA for the CDR3: TGTGCCAGCAGCCGGACAGGGGGCTTAGGCGAGCAGTACTTC. Amino acids: CASSRTGGLGEQYF.

This clonotype was observed at least ten times. V is TRBV27 and J is TRBJ1-6, with TRBD1 as a possible D gene (6 bases). The CDR3 spans 13 residues. Germline-derived CDR1 and CDR2 are MNHEY and SMNVEV (reference sequence). Trimming took 0 bases from V and 14 from J, leaving 11 bases between them. Here the CDR3 reads CASSLSTGITLHF. In DNA form, the CDR3 reads TGTGCCAGCAGTTTATCGACAGGCATCACCCTCCACTTT.

This clonotype occurred many times. The rearrangement joins TRBV20-1 to TRBJ1-1; D is uncertain. Germline lookup yields CDR1 DFQATT and CDR2 SNEGSKA (reference sequence). Deletions cut 5 bases from V and 3 bases from J, with 13 bases between. The CDR3 has 13 residues. CDR3 protein: CSALGDSDTEAFF. The CDR3 DNA follows: TGCAGTGCTCTCGGGGATTCGGACACTGAAGCTTTCTTT.

Many counts were recorded for this clonotype. The V call is TRBV2, the J call TRBJ2-1; D is ambiguous. The V gene's germline CDR1 is SNHLY and CDR2 FYNNEI. There are 11 residues in the CDR3. Trimming left V 6 bases short and J 3 bases short, with 3 bases between. The CDR3 coding sequence is TGTGCCAGCAGCTACTACAATGAGCAGTTCTTC. It translates to CASSYYNEQFF. Based on the CDR3 plus reference TRBV2 and TRBJ2-1, the full variable domain is EPEVTQTPSHQVTQMGQEVILRCVPISNHLYFYWYRQILGQKVEFLVSFYNNEISEKSEIFDDQFSVERPDGSNFTLKIRSTKLEDSAMYFCASSYYNEQFFGPGTRLTVL.

The chain has TRBV4-2 and TRBJ1-4; TRBD1 aligns across 7 bases. The V segment lost 4 bases and the J segment 0 bases; nucleotides outside the gene matches: 8. The CDR3 covers 17 residues. Germline-derived CDR1 and CDR2 are LGHNA and YNFKEQ. The CDR3 is CASSRDRVVATNEKLFF. DNA of the CDR3: TGTGCCAGCAGCCGTGACAGGGTCGTTGCAACTAATGAAAAACTGTTTTTT.

This clonotype occurred many times. One end of the junction varies from germline; a read error may be responsible. The chain combines TRBV11-2 with TRBJ1-1; no clear D. Per the germline V gene, CDR1 is SGHAT and CDR2 is FQNNGV. This CDR3 comprises 14 residues. The CDR3 sequence is CASSPLRVRRKLGF. The CDR3 DNA sequence: TGTGCCAGCAGCCCTTTGCGGGTGAGGAGAAAGCTTGGCTTT. Full variable domain (rest looked up from reference TRBV11-2 and TRBJ1-1): EAGVAQSPRYKIIEKRQSVAFWCNPISGHATLYWYQQILGQGPKLLIQFQNNGVVDDSQLPKDRFSAERLKGVDSTLKIQPAKLEDSAVYLCASSPLRVRRKLGFGQGTRLTVV.

Many counts were recorded for this clonotype. The chain recombines TRBV11-3 with TRBJ2-1; D gene ambiguous. Germline V gene data show CDR1 as SGHNT and CDR2 as YENEEA. V was shortened by 1 base and J by 2 bases, with 9 bases between the two germline ends. The CDR3 is made up of 15 amino acids. The CDR3 nucleotides read TGTGCCAGCAGCTTAGTGGGTGGCACCTACAATGAGCAGTTCTTC. Translated, it gives CASSLVGGTYNEQFF.

The table lists this clonotype with many counts. V and J are TRBV2 and TRBJ2-5, with D maybe TRBD1 (6 bases). The CDR3 has 13 residues. Germline values: CDR1 SNHLY, CDR2 FYNNEI. Trimming shortened V by 3 bases and J by 6 bases, and 11 bases separated the two germline ends. CDR3 in DNA: TGTGCCAGCAGTGAGCTACAGGGAAAGACCCAGTACTTC. The encoded protein is CASSELQGKTQYF.

The rearrangement uses TRBV7-8 and TRBJ2-2; D may be TRBD2 (6 bases). Trimming left V 1 base short and J 14 bases short, with 14 bases between. Germline CDR1 reads SGHVS; CDR2 reads FQNEAQ. The CDR3 loop spans 13 amino acids. CDR3 coding DNA: TGTGCCAGCAGCTTAGGGAGGGATGTGGTACTGTTTTTT. Its protein is CASSLGRDVVLFF.